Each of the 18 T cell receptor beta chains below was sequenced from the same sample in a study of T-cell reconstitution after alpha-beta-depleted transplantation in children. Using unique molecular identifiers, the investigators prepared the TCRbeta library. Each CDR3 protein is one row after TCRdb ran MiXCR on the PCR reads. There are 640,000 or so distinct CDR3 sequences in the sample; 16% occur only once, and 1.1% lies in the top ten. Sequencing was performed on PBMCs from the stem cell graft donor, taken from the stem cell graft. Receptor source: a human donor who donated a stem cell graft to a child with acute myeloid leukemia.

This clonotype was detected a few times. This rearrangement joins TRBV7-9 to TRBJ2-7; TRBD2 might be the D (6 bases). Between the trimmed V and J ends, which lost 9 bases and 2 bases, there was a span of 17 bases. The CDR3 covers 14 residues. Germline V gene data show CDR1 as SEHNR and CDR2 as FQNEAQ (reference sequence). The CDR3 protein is CASGLGGGAYEQYF. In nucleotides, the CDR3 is TGTGCCAGTGGCTTGGGGGGTGGCGCCTACGAGCAGTACTTC.

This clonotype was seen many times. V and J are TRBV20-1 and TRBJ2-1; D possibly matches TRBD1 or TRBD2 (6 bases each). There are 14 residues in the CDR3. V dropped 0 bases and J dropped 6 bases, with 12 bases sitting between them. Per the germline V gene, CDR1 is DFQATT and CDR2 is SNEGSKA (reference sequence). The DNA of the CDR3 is TGCAGTGCTAGAGATAGTGGGGGGCCCAATGAGCAGTTCTTC. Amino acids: CSARDSGGPNEQFF.

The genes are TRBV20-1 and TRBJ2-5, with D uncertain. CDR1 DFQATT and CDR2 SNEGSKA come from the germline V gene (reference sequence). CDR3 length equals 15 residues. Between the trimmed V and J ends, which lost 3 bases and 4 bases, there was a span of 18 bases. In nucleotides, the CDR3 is TGCAGTGCTAGTTACCTTAAGGCTAGAGTAGAGACCCAGTACTTC. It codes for CSASYLKARVETQYF.

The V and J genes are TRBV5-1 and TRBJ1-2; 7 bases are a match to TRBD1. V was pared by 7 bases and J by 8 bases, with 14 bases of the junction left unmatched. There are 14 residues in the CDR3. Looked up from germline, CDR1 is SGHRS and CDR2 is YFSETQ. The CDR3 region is CASVNRGSPRGYTF. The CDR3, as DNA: TGCGCCAGCGTTAACAGGGGCTCGCCCCGCGGCTACACCTTC.

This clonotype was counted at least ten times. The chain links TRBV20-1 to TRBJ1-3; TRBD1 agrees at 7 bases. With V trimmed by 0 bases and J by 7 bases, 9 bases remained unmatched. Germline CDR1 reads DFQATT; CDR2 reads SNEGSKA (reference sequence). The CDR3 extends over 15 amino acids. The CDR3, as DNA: TGCAGTGCTAGAGATACAGGGGCTATATGGAACACCATATATTTT. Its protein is CSARDTGAIWNTIYF.

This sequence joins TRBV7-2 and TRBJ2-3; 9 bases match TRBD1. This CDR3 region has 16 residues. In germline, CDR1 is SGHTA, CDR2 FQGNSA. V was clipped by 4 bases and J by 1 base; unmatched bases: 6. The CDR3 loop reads CASSSRGQGGTDTQYF. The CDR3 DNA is TGTGCCAGCAGCTCCAGGGGACAGGGAGGCACAGATACGCAGTATTTT.

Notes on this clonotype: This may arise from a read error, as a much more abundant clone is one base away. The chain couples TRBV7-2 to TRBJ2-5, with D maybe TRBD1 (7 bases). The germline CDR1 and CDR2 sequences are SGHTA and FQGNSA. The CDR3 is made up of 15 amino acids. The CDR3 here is CASSVAADRVETQYF. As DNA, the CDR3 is TGTGCCAGCAGCGTAGCGGCTGACAGGGTGGAGACCCAGTACTTC.

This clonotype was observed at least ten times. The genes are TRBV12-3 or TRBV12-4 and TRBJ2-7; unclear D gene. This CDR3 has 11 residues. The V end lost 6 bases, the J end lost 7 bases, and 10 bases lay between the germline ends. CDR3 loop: CASSTSFEQYF. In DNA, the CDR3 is TGTGCCAGCAGCACCAGCTTTGAGCAGTACTTC.

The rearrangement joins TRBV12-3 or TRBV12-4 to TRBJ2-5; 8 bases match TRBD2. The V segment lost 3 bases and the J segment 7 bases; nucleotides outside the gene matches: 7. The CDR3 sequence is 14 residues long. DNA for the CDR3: TGTGCCAGCAGTTTTGGGAGCGGGAGAGGGACCCAGTACTTC. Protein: CASSFGSGRGTQYF.

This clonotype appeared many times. Written as DNA, the CDR3 is TGCGCCAGCAGCGACAGCCAGGCGGAAGCTTTCTTT. This codes for CASSDSQAEAFF. V gene TRBV5-1 combines with J gene TRBJ1-1; the D gene is possibly TRBD1 (5 bases). V lost 4 bases, J lost 8 bases, and 12 bases lay in between. This CDR3 spans 12 amino acids. Germline CDR1 is SGHRS and CDR2 is YFSETQ.

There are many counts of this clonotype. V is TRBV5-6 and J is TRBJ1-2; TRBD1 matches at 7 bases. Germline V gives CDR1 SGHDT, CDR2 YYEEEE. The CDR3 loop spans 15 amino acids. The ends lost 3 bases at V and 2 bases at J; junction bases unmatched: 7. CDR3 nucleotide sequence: TGTGCCAGCAGCTCCTCCGGGACAGAAAACTATGGCTACACCTTC. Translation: CASSSSGTENYGYTF.

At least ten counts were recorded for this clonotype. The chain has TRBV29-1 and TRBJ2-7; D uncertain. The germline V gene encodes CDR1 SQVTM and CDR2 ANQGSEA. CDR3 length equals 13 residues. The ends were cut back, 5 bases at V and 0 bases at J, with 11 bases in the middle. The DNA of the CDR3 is TGCAGCGTTAGGAGATCAAGCTCCTACGAGCAGTACTTC. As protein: CSVRRSSSYEQYF.

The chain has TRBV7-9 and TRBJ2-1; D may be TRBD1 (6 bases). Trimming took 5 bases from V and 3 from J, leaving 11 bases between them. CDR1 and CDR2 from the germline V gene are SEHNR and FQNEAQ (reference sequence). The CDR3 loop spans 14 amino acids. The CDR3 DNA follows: TGTGCCAGCAGCCAGGGGTTAGTCTACAATGAGCAGTTCTTC. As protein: CASSQGLVYNEQFF.

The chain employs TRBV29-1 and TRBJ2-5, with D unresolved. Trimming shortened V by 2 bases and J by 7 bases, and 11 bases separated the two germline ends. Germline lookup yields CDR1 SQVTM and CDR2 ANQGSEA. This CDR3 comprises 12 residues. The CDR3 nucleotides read TGCAGCGTTGAATCTGCACGGGCGACCCAGTACTTC. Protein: CSVESARATQYF.

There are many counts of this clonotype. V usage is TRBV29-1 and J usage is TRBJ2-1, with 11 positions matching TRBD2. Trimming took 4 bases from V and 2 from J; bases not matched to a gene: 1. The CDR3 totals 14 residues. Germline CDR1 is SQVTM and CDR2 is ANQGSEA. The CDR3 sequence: CSVVLAGAYNEQFF. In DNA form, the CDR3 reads TGCAGCGTTGTACTAGCGGGGGCCTACAATGAGCAGTTCTTC.

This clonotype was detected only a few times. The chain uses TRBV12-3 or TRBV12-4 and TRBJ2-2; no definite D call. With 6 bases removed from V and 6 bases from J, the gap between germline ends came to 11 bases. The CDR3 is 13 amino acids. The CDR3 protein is CASSPQWPGELFF. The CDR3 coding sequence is TGTGCCAGCAGCCCCCAGTGGCCCGGGGAGCTGTTTTTT.

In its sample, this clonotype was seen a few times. The CDR3 is CASSSGTAGSGYTF. The CDR3 coding sequence is TGTGCCAGCAGTTCCGGGACAGCGGGAAGTGGCTACACCTTC. This sequence joins TRBV27 and TRBJ1-2, with 7 nucleotides matching TRBD1. Germline V gene sequence: CDR1 MNHEY, CDR2 SMNVEV (reference sequence). This CDR3 has 14 residues. V dropped 4 bases and J dropped 7; count of bases not matched to a gene: 9.

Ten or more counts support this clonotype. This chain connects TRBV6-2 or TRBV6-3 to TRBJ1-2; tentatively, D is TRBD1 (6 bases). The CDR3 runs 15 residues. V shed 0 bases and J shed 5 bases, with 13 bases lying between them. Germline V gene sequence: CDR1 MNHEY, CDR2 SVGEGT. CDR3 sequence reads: CASSYSARGGYGYTF. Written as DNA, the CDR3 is TGTGCCAGCAGTTACTCGGCCAGGGGAGGATATGGCTACACCTTC.